This T cell receptor (beta chain) was identified in a study of response to subunit inactivated influenza vaccine. Regarding the study as a whole: Authors suggested each seasonal flu vaccination may recruit only limited numbers of new T cells.

Trimming took off 0 bases at V and 8 bases at J, with 11 bases between the two ends. The CDR3 length is 13 residues. Germline V gene lookup returns CDR1 SQVTM and CDR2 ANQGSEA. The sample holds many counts of this clonotype. What it binds is not known. TCRdb fed the RT-PCR reads into MiXCR, producing one record per CDR3 protein. Of about 480,000 distinct CDR3 sequences in the sample, 9.5% to 12% were seen once. The J gene is TRBJ2-1, the V gene TRBV29-1, with unresolved D. The sample in question was PBMCs from blood, obtained more than 35 days after vaccination. The clonotype originates from a man aged 45-65 years who received an inactivated influenza vaccine. CDR3 protein: CSVEDEYEDEQFF. The CDR3 DNA follows: TGCAGCGTTGAAGATGAGTACGAAGATGAGCAGTTCTTC.